This record concerns one T cell receptor beta chain sequence. This CDR3 is 14 amino acids long. V was clipped by 5 bases and J by 3 bases, with 12 bases between them. The germline gives CDR1 SGHRS, CDR2 YFSETQ. This sample was taken from a study of blood T cell repertoires in COVID-19. Study details: Samples came from the United States, Italy and Spain, spanning acute and convalescent COVID-19. Nucleic acid was either cDNA or gDNA, and it came from T cells, B-cell-depleted T cells, or PBMCs.

Assay: immunoSEQ multiplex PCR; the TCRdb copy retains only in-frame clones and omits some. The sample has 300,000 to 350,000 clones, around 90% seen once; the top ten hold roughly 2%. The sample consisted of peripheral blood. The chain links TRBV5-1 to TRBJ1-3; possibly TRBD1 for D (6 bases). The receptor comes from a man between 18 and 35 years old with active or convalescent COVID-19. The CDR3 coding sequence is TGCGCCAGCAGATCGGACAGAAGTGGAAACACCATATATTTT. Residues: CASRSDRSGNTIYF. Drawing the rest from reference TRBV5-1 and TRBJ1-3, the complete variable domain is KAGVTQTPRYLIKTRGQQVTLSCSPISGHRSVSWYQQTPGQGLQFLFEYFSETQRNKGNFPGRFSGRQFSNSRSEMNVSTLELGDSALYLCASRSDRSGNTIYFGEGSWLTVV.